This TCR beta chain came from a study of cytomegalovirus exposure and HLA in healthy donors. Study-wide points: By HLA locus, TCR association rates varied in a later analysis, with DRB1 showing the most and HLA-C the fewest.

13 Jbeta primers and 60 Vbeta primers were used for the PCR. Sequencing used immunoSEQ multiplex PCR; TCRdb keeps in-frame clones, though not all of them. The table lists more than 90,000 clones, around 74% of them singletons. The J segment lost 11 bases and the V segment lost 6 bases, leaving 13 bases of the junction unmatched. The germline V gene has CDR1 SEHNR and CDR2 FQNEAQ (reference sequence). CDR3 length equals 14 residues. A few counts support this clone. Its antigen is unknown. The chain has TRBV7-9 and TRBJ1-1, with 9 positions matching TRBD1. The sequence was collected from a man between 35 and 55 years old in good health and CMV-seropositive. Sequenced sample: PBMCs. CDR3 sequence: CASSSPDRGAGAFF. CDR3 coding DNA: TGTGCCAGCAGTTCACCGGACAGGGGCGCCGGGGCTTTCTTT.